The rows below give T cell receptor beta chains drawn from one sample of a study of blood T cell repertoires in COVID-19. Sequencing was performed with immunoSEQ multiplex PCR; in TCRdb, only in-frame clones are kept and a portion is missing. This sample has under 35,000 clones, with about 90% found just once. The sequenced sample was peripheral blood. These TCRs come from a human donor in a cohort sampled during active COVID-19. Both conserved end residues are part of each CDR3. The D gene is left open where the match is weak. Not all rows give a size; the values are once, few, many and, for expanded clones, a class.

J: TRBJ2-2; V: TRBV29-1; size: .; D: TRBD2; DNA: TGCAGCGTTGGGCCTAGCGGGAACTCGAACACCGGGGAGCTGTTTTTT; CDR3: CSVGPSGNSNTGELFF
J: TRBJ2-5; V: TRBV18; size: once; D: TRBD2; DNA: TGTGCCAGCTCACGGTTCGGCGGGGGGTTCGAAGAGACCCAGTACTTC; CDR3: CASSRFGGGFEETQYF
J: TRBJ2-1; V: TRBV3-1/TRBV3-2; size: .; D: TRBD1; DNA: TGTGCCAGTCAGTTGGGGACAGGGAGCTACAATGAGCAGTTCTTC; CDR3: CASQLGTGSYNEQFF
J: TRBJ2-3; V: TRBV30; size: .; D: TRBD2; DNA: TGTGCCTGGAGTAGCGGGGGGTCCTTCGCAGATACGCAGTATTTT; CDR3: CAWSSGGSFADTQYF
J: TRBJ1-2; V: TRBV27; size: once; D: TRBD1; DNA: TGTGCCACCTCGGACAGGGATGTCCCCGCCTATGGCTACACCTTC; CDR3: CATSDRDVPAYGYTF
J: TRBJ1-2; V: TRBV19; size: once; D: .; DNA: TGTGCCAGTAGTGAGTCGGGACTGAGCTATGGCTACACCTTC; CDR3: CASSESGLSYGYTF
J: TRBJ2-5; V: TRBV3-1/TRBV3-2; size: .; D: .; DNA: TGTGCCAGCAGCCCCGTGGAGGGCAAGACCCAGTACTTC; CDR3: CASSPVEGKTQYF
J: TRBJ1-2; V: TRBV7-8; size: .; D: .; DNA: TGTGCCAGCAGCCCCAGCTCCACAGGCTTCGGGGGCTACACCTTC; CDR3: CASSPSSTGFGGYTF
J: TRBJ1-1; V: TRBV7-3; size: .; D: TRBD1; DNA: TGTGCCAGCAGCTTCACAATCCATGCGACAGGGGGCGACACTGAAGCTTTCTTT; CDR3: CASSFTIHATGGDTEAFF
J: TRBJ2-5; V: TRBV24-1; size: .; D: .; DNA: TGTGCCACCAGTGATGCTACAGGGTTAGAGACCCAGTACTTC; CDR3: CATSDATGLETQYF
J: TRBJ1-2; V: TRBV15; size: .; D: TRBD1; DNA: TGTGCCACCAGCAGACGTACTACAGGGGGAGGATATGGCTACACCTTC; CDR3: CATSRRTTGGGYGYTF
J: TRBJ1-1; V: TRBV19; size: once; D: TRBD1; DNA: TGTGCCAGTAGTACCCAGGGGGTAGCGATGAACACTGAAGCTTTCTTT; CDR3: CASSTQGVAMNTEAFF
J: TRBJ1-1; V: TRBV11-2; size: .; D: .; DNA: TGTGCCAGCAGCTTTTCAGGGTACACTGAAGCTTTCTTT; CDR3: CASSFSGYTEAFF
J: TRBJ2-5; V: TRBV5-1; size: .; D: .; DNA: TGCGCCAGCAGACGGACAGACTTCCAAGAGACCCAGTACTTC; CDR3: CASRRTDFQETQYF
J: TRBJ2-3; V: TRBV7-7; size: .; D: TRBD2; DNA: TGTGCTAGCAGCTTAGGGCTAGCGGGCACAGATACGCAGTATTTT; CDR3: CASSLGLAGTDTQYF
J: TRBJ2-1; V: TRBV6-6; size: .; D: TRBD1; DNA: TGTGCCAGCAGTTACTCGTCACAGGGGCACTACAATGAGCAGTTCTTC; CDR3: CASSYSSQGHYNEQFF
J: TRBJ2-5; V: TRBV3-1/TRBV3-2; size: .; D: .; DNA: TGTGCCAGCAGCCAAGAGGCGGTCCTGGGAGAGACCCAGTACTTC; CDR3: CASSQEAVLGETQYF
J: TRBJ2-1; V: TRBV1; size: .; D: .; DNA: TGCACCAGCAGCCACGCCCGTTACCGACAAAAGCAGTTCTTC; CDR3: CTSSHARYRQKQFF
J: TRBJ1-4; V: TRBV28; size: .; D: .; DNA: TGTGCCAGCAGCAATATAAAACAGGGTGGAAGCAGTGAAAAACTGTTTTTT; CDR3: CASSNIKQGGSSEKLFF
J: TRBJ1-4; V: TRBV9; size: .; D: .; DNA: TGTGCCAGCAGCCCCCCGGGTAATGAAAAACTGTTTTTT; CDR3: CASSPPGNEKLFF
J: TRBJ1-3; V: TRBV9; size: .; D: .; DNA: TGTGCCAGCAGCGTAGGTCCAACAGGGATCTCTGGAAACACCATATATTTT; CDR3: CASSVGPTGISGNTIYF
J: TRBJ2-3; V: TRBV7-9; size: .; D: .; DNA: TGTGCCAGCAGCTTTAGTTCAGATACGCAGTATTTT; CDR3: CASSFSSDTQYF
J: TRBJ1-3; V: TRBV7-8; size: .; D: .; DNA: TGTGCCAGCAGCCCCGGACAGAGTGGAAACACCATATATTTT; CDR3: CASSPGQSGNTIYF
J: TRBJ1-4; V: TRBV30; size: .; D: .; DNA: TGTGCCTGGATGTTAAGACAGGACCCTTTGGAAAAACTGTTTTTT; CDR3: CAWMLRQDPLEKLFF
J: TRBJ2-1; V: TRBV6-4; size: once; D: TRBD2; DNA: TGTGCCAGCAGTGACTCGGGACTAGCGGGGGGAAATGAGCAGTTCTTC; CDR3: CASSDSGLAGGNEQFF
J: TRBJ2-1; V: TRBV10-3; size: .; D: TRBD2; DNA: TGTGCCATCAATCCAGCGGGGGGGCTGAGGAATGAGCAGTTCTTC; CDR3: CAINPAGGLRNEQFF
J: TRBJ2-5; V: TRBV29-1; size: .; D: TRBD2; DNA: TGCAGCGTCGCCCAAGGAGTAGCGGGAGGGGTAGAGACCCAGTACTTC; CDR3: CSVAQGVAGGVETQYF
J: TRBJ2-4; V: TRBV6-2/TRBV6-3; size: .; D: TRBD1; DNA: TGTGCCAGCAGTTACGTTTTCGGGCGTGGCGGGACAGGGGGTGGCATTCAGTACTTC; CDR3: CASSYVFGRGGTGGGIQYF
J: TRBJ2-1; V: TRBV24-1; size: .; D: .; DNA: TGTGCCACCAGTTTCGACCGGGTGCAGTTCTTC; CDR3: CATSFDRVQFF
J: TRBJ2-1; V: TRBV2; size: .; D: TRBD2; DNA: TGTGCCAGCAGCCGAGACGCGGGGGTCGGGGAGCAGTTCTTC; CDR3: CASSRDAGVGEQFF
J: TRBJ2-5; V: TRBV4-1; size: .; D: TRBD2; DNA: TGCGCCAGCAGCCAACTAGCGGGGCAAGAGACCCAGTACTTC; CDR3: CASSQLAGQETQYF
J: TRBJ2-1; V: TRBV6-6; size: .; D: .; DNA: TGTGCCAGCAATTTCAATAGTGAGCAGTTCTTC; CDR3: CASNFNSEQFF
J: TRBJ2-3; V: TRBV6-6; size: .; D: TRBD2; DNA: TGTGCCAGCAGTCGACTAGCGGGAGCGTTAAAGGCAGATACGCAGTATTTT; CDR3: CASSRLAGALKADTQYF
J: TRBJ2-4; V: TRBV28; size: .; D: .; DNA: TGTGCCAGCAGTTTCCCTCGGGGGAAAAACATTCAGTACTTC; CDR3: CASSFPRGKNIQYF
J: TRBJ2-1; V: TRBV19; size: .; D: TRBD2; DNA: TGTGCCAGTACCGAAGTGGGGGGGGAGGCTGAGCAGTTCTTC; CDR3: CASTEVGGEAEQFF
J: TRBJ1-1; V: TRBV14; size: .; D: .; DNA: TGTGCCAGCAGCCAGGCACCCAACACTGAAGCTTTCTTT; CDR3: CASSQAPNTEAFF
J: TRBJ1-1; V: TRBV12-3/TRBV12-4; size: .; D: TRBD1; DNA: TGTGCCAGCAGTCGGACAGGGTTCACTGAAGCTTTCTTT; CDR3: CASSRTGFTEAFF